What follows is one T cell receptor (beta chain) and its context. It has no known antigen specificity. Qualities for individual bases were not recorded, and no much larger clone is one base off. Preparation of the library involved the immunoSEQ multiplex PCR assay. Imported from immuneACCESS, the table was reduced by TCRdb to in-frame sequences with V and J called. These copies leave out some clones; in studies compared against another copy, an unresolved V gene accounts for under half, and the cause of the remainder is not known. This sample lists about 49,000 clones; 85% to 90% were detected once. The ten largest account for around 5% of the sample. The data are from a study of T cell changes during pregnancy in multiple sclerosis (dated by TCRdb to between 2018 and 2021). As for the study more broadly: The study examined how the T cell repertoire changed over the course of pregnancy in women with multiple sclerosis.

CDR1 is given as SGHTA and CDR2 as FQGNSA, both from the germline V gene. Relative to germline, V is 5 bases shorter and J is 2 bases shorter, with 3 bases between their ends. CDR3 length: 11 amino acids, cysteine to phenylalanine. Only the CDR3 portion is preserved as DNA: 33 bases, with reading frame beginning at the first base. This chain is built from TRBV7-2 and TRBJ2-5; too little of a D gene remains to name it. The receptor's source is a female donor in good health, enrolled as a control in a pregnancy study. The material sequenced was peripheral blood, taken after pregnancy. The CDR3 protein is CASSQQETQYF. Here is the DNA: TGTGCCAGCAGCCAGCAAGAGACCCAGTACTTC.